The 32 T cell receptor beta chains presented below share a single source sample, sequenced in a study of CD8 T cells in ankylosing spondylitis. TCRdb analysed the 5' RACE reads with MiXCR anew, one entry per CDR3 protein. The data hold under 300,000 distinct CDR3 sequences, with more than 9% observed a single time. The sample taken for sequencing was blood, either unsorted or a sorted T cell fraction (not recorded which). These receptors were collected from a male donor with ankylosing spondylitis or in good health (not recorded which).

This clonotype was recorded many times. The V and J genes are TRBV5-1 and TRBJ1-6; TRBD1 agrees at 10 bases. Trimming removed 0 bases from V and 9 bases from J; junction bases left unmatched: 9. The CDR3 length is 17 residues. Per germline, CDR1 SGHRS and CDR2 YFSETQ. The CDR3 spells CASSLALGDRGSSPLHF. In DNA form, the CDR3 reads TGCGCCAGCAGCTTGGCCCTAGGGGACAGGGGTAGTTCACCCCTCCACTTT.

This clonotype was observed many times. CDR3 sequence reads: CASRQGPDYEQYF. For the CDR3, the DNA is TGTGCCAGCAGACAGGGGCCGGACTACGAGCAGTACTTC. J is TRBJ2-7 and V is TRBV10-3; 8 nucleotides agree with TRBD1. V was pared by 10 bases and J by 3 bases, with 8 bases of the junction left unmatched. This CDR3 spans 13 amino acids. The germline V gene has CDR1 ENHRY and CDR2 SYGVKD.

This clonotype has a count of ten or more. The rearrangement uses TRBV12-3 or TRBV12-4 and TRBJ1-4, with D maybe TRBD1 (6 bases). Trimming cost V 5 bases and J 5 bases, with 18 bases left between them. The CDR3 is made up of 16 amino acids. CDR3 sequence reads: CASSPGAVGGNEKLFF. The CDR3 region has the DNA TGTGCCAGCAGTCCAGGGGCTGTTGGGGGAAATGAAAAACTGTTTTTT.

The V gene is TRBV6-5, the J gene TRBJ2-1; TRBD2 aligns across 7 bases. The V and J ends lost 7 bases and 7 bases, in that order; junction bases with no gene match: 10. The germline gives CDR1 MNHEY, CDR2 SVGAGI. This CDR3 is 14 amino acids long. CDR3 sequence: CASINSGWGNEQFF. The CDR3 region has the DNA TGTGCCAGCATTAATAGCGGGTGGGGGAATGAGCAGTTCTTC.

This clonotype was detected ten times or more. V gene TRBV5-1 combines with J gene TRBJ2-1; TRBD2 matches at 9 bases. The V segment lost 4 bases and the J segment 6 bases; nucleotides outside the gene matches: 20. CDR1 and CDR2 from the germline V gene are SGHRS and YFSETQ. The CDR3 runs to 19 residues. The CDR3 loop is CASSQVETGYSGSINEQFF. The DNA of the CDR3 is TGCGCCAGCAGCCAAGTCGAAACAGGGTATAGCGGGAGTATCAATGAGCAGTTCTTC.

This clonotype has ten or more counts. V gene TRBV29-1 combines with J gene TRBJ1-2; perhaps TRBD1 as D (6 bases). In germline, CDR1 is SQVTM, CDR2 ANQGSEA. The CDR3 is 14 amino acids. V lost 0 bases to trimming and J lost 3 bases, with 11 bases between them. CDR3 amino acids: CSVEEIDRYYGYTF. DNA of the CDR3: TGCAGCGTTGAAGAGATAGACAGGTACTATGGCTACACCTTC. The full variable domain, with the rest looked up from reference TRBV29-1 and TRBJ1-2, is SAVISQKPSRDICQRGTSLTIQCQVDSQVTMMFWYRQQPGQSLTLIATANQGSEATYESGFVIDKFPISRPNLTFSTLTVSNMSPEDSSIYLCSVEEIDRYYGYTFGSGTRLTVV.

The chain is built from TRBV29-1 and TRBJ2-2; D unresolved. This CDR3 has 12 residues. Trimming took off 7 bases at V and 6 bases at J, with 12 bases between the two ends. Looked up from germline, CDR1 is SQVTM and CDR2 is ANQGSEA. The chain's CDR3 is CSAPLEAGELFF. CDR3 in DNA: TGCAGCGCCCCTCTAGAGGCCGGGGAGCTGTTTTTT.

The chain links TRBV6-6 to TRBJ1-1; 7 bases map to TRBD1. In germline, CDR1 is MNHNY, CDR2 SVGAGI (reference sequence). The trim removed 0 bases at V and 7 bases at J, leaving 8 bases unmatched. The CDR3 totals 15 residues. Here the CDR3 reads CASSYSGGADVEAFF. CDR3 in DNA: TGTGCCAGCAGTTACTCAGGGGGCGCTGACGTTGAAGCTTTCTTT.

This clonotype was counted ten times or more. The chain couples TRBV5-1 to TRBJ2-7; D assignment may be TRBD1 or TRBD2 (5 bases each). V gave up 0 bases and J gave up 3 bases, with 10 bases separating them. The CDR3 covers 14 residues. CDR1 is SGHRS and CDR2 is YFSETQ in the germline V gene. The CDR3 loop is CASSLGWGSYEQYF. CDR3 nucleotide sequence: TGCGCCAGCAGCTTGGGATGGGGGAGCTACGAGCAGTACTTC. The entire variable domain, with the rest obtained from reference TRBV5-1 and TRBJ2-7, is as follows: KAGVTQTPRYLIKTRGQQVTLSCSPISGHRSVSWYQQTPGQGLQFLFEYFSETQRNKGNFPGRFSGRQFSNSRSEMNVSTLELGDSALYLCASSLGWGSYEQYFGPGTRLTVT.

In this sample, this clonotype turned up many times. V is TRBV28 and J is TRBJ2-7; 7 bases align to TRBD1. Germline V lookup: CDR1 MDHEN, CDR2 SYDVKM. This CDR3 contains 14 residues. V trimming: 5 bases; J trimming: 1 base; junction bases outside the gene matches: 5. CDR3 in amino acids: CASSPPGQSYEQYF. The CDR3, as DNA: TGTGCCAGCAGTCCGCCGGGACAGTCCTACGAGCAGTACTTC. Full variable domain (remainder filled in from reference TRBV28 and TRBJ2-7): DVKVTQSSRYLVKRTGEKVFLECVQDMDHENMFWYRQDPGLGLRLIYFSYDVKMKEKGDIPEGYSVSREKKERFSLILESASTNQTSMYLCASSPPGQSYEQYFGPGTRLTVT.

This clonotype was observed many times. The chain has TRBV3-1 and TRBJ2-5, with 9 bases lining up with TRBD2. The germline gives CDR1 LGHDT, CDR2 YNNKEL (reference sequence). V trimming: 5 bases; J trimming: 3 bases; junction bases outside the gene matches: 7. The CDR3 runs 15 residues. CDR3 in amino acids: CASSIPRLAEETQYF. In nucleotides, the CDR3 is TGTGCCAGCAGCATCCCCCGACTAGCGGAAGAGACCCAGTACTTC.

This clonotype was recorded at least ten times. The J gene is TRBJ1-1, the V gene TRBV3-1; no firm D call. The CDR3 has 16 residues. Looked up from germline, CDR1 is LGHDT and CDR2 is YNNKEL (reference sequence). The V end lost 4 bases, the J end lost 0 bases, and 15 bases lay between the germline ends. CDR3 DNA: TGTGCCAGCAGCCTCGGGAGGCCGCCAATGAACACTGAAGCTTTCTTT. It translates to CASSLGRPPMNTEAFF.

The CDR3 nucleotides read TGTGCCAGCAGCCCTGGGGCCGACAGGGCCAATCAGCCCCAGCATTTT. Translating it yields CASSPGADRANQPQHF. V and J are TRBV5-5 and TRBJ1-5, with 7 bases matching TRBD1. This CDR3 region has 16 residues. Germline V lookup: CDR1 SGHKS, CDR2 YYEKEE (reference sequence). After removal of 4 bases from V and 3 bases from J, the junction contained 10 bases not matched to a gene.

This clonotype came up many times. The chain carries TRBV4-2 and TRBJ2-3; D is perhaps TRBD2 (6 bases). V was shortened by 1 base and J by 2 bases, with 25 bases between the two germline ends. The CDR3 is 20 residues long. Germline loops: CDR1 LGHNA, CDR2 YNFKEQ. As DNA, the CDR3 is TGTGCCAGCAGCCAAGTGTGGACACCGTCTAGCGTCAGAGACACAGATACGCAGTATTTT. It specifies CASSQVWTPSSVRDTDTQYF.

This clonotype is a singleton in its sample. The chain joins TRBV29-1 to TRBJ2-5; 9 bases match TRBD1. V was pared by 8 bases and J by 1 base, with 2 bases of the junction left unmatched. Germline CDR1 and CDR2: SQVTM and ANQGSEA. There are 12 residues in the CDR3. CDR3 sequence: CSTDRGQETQYF. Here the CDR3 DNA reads TGCAGCACGGACAGGGGCCAAGAGACCCAGTACTTC.

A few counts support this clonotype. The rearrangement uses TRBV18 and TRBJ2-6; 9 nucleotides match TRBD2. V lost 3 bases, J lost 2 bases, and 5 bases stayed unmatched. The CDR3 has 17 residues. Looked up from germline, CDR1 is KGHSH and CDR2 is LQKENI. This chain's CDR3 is CASSPPTSGAGANVLTF. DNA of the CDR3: TGTGCCAGCTCACCTCCGACTAGCGGCGCTGGGGCCAACGTCCTGACTTTC. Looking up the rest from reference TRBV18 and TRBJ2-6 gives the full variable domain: NAGVMQNPRHLVRRRGQEARLRCSPMKGHSHVYWYRQLPEEGLKFMVYLQKENIIDESGMPKERFSAEFPKEGPSILRIQQVVRGDSAAYFCASSPPTSGAGANVLTFGAGSRLTVL.

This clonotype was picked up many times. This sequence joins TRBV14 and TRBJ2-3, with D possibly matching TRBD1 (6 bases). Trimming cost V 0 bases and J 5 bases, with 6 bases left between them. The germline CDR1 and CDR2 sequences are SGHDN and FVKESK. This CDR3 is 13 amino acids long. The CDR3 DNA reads TGTGCCAGCAGCCAAGACAGGGGAGATACGCAGTATTTT. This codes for CASSQDRGDTQYF.

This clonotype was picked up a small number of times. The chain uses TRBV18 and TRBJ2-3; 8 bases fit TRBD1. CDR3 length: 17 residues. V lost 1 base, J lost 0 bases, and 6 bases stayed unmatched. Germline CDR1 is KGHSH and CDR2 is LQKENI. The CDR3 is CASSPLPRTGSTDTQYF. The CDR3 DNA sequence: TGTGCCAGCTCACCACTTCCCCGGACAGGGAGCACAGATACGCAGTATTTT.

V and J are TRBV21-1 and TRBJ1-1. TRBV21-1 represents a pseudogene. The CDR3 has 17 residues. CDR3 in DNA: TGTGCCAGCAGCAAAGGGGTGAGGGAAAACCAGAACACTGAAGCTTTCTTT. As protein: CASSKGVRENQNTEAFF.

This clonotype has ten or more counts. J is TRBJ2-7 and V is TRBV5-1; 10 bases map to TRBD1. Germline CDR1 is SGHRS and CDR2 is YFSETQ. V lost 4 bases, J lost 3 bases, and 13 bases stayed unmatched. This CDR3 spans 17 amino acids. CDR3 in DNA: TGCGCCAGCAGCCTCCATTCCGGGACAGGGGACTTCTACGAGCAGTACTTC. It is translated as CASSLHSGTGDFYEQYF.

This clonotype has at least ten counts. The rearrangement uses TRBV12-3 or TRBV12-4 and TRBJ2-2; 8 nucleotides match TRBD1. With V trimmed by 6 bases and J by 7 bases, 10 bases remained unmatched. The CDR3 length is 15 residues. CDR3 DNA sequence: TGTGCCAGCAGACCACGGACAGGGTTTTACGGGGAGCTGTTTTTT. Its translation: CASRPRTGFYGELFF.

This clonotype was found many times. CDR3 residues: CASSAPSTVEAFF. DNA of the CDR3: TGTGCCAGCAGCGCCCCATCGACAGTTGAAGCTTTCTTT. This chain links TRBV9 with TRBJ1-1, with a weak D call TRBD1 (5 bases). This CDR3 is 13 amino acids long. Germline CDR1 SGDLS, CDR2 YYNGEE. V was trimmed by 3 bases and J by 7 bases, leaving 13 bases between them.

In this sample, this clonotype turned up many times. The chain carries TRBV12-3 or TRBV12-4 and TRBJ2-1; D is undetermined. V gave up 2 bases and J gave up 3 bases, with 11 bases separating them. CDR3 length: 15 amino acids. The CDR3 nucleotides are TGTGCCAGCAGTTTATACCAGACCCTCTACAATGAGCAGTTCTTC. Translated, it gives CASSLYQTLYNEQFF.

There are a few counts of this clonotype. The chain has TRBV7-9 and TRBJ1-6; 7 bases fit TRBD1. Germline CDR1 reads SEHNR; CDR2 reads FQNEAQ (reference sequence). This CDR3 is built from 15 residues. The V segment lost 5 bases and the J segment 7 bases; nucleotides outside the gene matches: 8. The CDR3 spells CASSEDLRGNSPLHF. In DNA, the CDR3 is TGTGCCAGCAGCGAGGACCTCAGGGGGAATTCACCCCTCCACTTT.

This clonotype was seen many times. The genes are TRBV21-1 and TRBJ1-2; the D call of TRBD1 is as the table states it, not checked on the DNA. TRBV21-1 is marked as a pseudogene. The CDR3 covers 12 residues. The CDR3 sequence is CARPEAGLGYTF. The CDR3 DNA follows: TGTGCCAGACCCGAGGCAGGGCTTGGCTACACCTTC.

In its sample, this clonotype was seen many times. The CDR3 nucleotides are TGTGCCAGCAGTTTAATCGCGGGTGAGGTTGAGCAGTTCTTC. It translates to CASSLIAGEVEQFF. The gene calls are TRBV12-3 or TRBV12-4 and TRBJ2-1, with D possibly matching TRBD2 (5 bases). The CDR3 runs to 14 residues. V lost 2 bases and J 9 bases, leaving 14 bases between the germline ends.

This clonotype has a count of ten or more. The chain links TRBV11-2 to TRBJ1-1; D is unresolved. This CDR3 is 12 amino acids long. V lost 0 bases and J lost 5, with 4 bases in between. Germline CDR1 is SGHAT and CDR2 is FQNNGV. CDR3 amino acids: CASSLDRTEAFF. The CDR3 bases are TGTGCCAGCAGCTTAGACAGAACTGAAGCTTTCTTT.

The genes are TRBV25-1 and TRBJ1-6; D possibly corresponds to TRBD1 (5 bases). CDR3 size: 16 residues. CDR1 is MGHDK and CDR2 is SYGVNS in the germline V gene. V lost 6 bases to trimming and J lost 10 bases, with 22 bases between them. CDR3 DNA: TGTGCCAGCAGGGGACGCCTTGGGGGGACCTTGTCACCCCTCCACTTT. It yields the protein CASRGRLGGTLSPLHF.

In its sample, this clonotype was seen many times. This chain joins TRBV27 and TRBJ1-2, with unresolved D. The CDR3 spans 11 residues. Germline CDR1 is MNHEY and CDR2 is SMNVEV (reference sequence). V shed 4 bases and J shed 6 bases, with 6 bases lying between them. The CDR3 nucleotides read TGTGCCAGCAGTTCCGGGGATGGCTACACCTTC. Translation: CASSSGDGYTF.

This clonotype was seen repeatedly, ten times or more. The CDR3 region has the DNA TGCAGTGCCGTTACTAGCGGGAGCGATACGCAGTATTTT. It is translated as CSAVTSGSDTQYF. The V and J genes are TRBV20-1 and TRBJ2-3; TRBD2 matches at 11 bases. Trimming removed 6 bases from V and 6 bases from J; junction bases left unmatched: 5. The CDR3 sequence is 13 residues long. Germline V gives CDR1 DFQATT, CDR2 SNEGSKA (reference sequence).

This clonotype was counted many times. The CDR3 loop reads CASSFRDSYNSPLHF. As DNA, the CDR3 is TGTGCCAGCAGTTTCCGGGACAGCTATAATTCACCCCTCCACTTT. The chain links TRBV5-6 to TRBJ1-6, with 7 bases matching TRBD1. This CDR3 spans 15 amino acids. Trimming took 5 bases from V and 3 from J; bases not matched to a gene: 5. CDR1 is SGHDT, CDR2 YYEEEE, per germline.

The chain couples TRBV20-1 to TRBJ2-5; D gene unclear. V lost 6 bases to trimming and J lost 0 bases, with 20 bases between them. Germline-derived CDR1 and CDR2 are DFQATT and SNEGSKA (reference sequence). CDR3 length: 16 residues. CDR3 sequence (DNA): TGCAGTGCGAAGATGGGCTTTGAGAAGTACCAAGAGACCCAGTACTTC. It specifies CSAKMGFEKYQETQYF.